Following are 22 T cell receptor beta chains from one sample sequenced in a study of OX40 agonist ivuxolimab in advanced cancers. Only in-frame clones appear in the TCRdb table, and some are missing; sequencing was by immunoSEQ multiplex PCR. The data contain some 100,000 clones, under 95% of them singletons. The starting material was CD4+ or CD8+ T cells sorted from blood, obtained in a trial of the OX40 agonist ivuxolimab. All receptors derive from an adult with an advanced solid tumor such as melanoma, head and neck, liver or kidney cancer.

The V gene is TRBV30, the J gene TRBJ2-3, with TRBD2 as a possible D gene (5 bases). The germline CDR1 and CDR2 sequences are GTSNPN and SVGIG (reference sequence). The V gene lost 2 bases and the J gene lost 3 bases, with 12 bases spanning the gap. This CDR3 contains 14 residues. The CDR3 reads CAWSTGIATDTQYF. In DNA form, the CDR3 reads TGTGCCTGGAGTACGGGGATAGCGACAGATACGCAGTATTTT.

The chain's CDR3 is CASSQFSSDTQYF. The CDR3 DNA reads as TGCGCCAGCAGCCAATTTTCATCCGATACGCAGTATTTT. The rearrangement uses TRBV4-3 and TRBJ2-3; D is uncertain. Trimming removed 2 bases from V and 6 bases from J, with 9 bases in between. This CDR3 has 13 residues. Germline V CDR1 and CDR2: LGHNA, YSLEER.

The V call is TRBV7-1, the J call TRBJ1-1; D unclear. TRBV7-1 is assigned to the ORF class and has an uncertain function. V lost 5 bases, J lost 3 bases, and 13 bases lay in between. The CDR3 spans 14 residues. As DNA, the CDR3 is TGTGCCAGCAGCCTAAGTATTGGGGACACTGAAGCTTTCTTT. This sequence encodes CASSLSIGDTEAFF.

This CDR3 reads CASSIAGNGYTF. For the CDR3, the DNA is TGTGCCAGTAGTATTGCGGGGAATGGCTACACCTTC. This chain joins TRBV19 and TRBJ1-2; no reliable D call. Germline assignment: CDR1 LNHDA and CDR2 SQIVND (reference sequence). Trimming stripped 3 bases from V and 6 bases from J, with 8 bases between. The CDR3 is 12 residues long.

The genes are TRBV21-1 and TRBJ2-7; the DNA was not used to check the table's D call, TRBD2. TRBV21-1 has pseudogene status. This CDR3 is built from 19 residues. The CDR3 spells CASSISGGTSGDFSYEQYF. The CDR3 nucleotides read TGTGCCAGCAGCATCTCTGGGGGGACTAGCGGGGACTTCTCCTACGAGCAGTACTTC.

This rearrangement joins TRBV11-3 to TRBJ2-7, with TRBD1 matching 11 bases. V was pared by 5 bases and J by 4 bases, with 7 bases of the junction left unmatched. Germline assignment: CDR1 SGHNT and CDR2 YENEEA. CDR3 length: 15 residues. The CDR3: CASSRRTGGGYEQYF. In DNA, the CDR3 is TGTGCCAGCAGCCGTCGGACAGGGGGCGGTTACGAGCAGTACTTC.

The chain has TRBV2 and TRBJ2-7; TRBD1 might be the D (7 bases). This CDR3 has 14 residues. V was shortened by 2 bases and J by 4 bases, with 12 bases between the two germline ends. CDR1 and CDR2 from the germline V gene are SNHLY and FYNNEI. CDR3 sequence reads: CASSEQGGRYEQYF. Here the CDR3 DNA reads TGTGCCAGCAGTGAACAGGGGGGAAGGTACGAGCAGTACTTC.

The chain uses TRBV2 and TRBJ1-1, with D perhaps matching TRBD1 (5 bases). Trimming removed 2 bases at V and 6 bases at J, with 16 bases between. The CDR3 has 15 amino acids. Germline V CDR1 and CDR2: SNHLY, FYNNEI. The CDR3 DNA sequence: TGTGCCAGCAGTGAACACAGGAATGGGAGGGCTGAAGCTTTCTTT. Protein product: CASSEHRNGRAEAFF.

The V and J genes are TRBV19 and TRBJ1-5, with a tentative D call TRBD1 (5 bases). Germline loops: CDR1 LNHDA, CDR2 SQIVND (reference sequence). The CDR3 sequence is 15 residues long. V shed 3 bases and J shed 1 base, with 10 bases lying between them. For the CDR3, the DNA is TGTGCCAGTAGTATTGCGGAGGGGAGCAATCAGCCCCAGCATTTT. Residues: CASSIAEGSNQPQHF. Supplemented by reference TRBV19 and TRBJ1-5, the full variable domain reads DGGITQSPKYLFRKEGQNVTLSCEQNLNHDAMYWYRQDPGQGLRLIYYSQIVNDFQKGDIAEGYSVSREKKESFPLTVTSAQKNPTAFYLCASSIAEGSNQPQHFGDGTRLSIL.

This clone was seen only once. The gene calls are TRBV11-3 and TRBJ2-5; D possibly corresponds to TRBD2 (6 bases). Germline V CDR1 and CDR2: SGHNT, YENEEA. Trimming shortened V by 0 bases and J by 5 bases, and 13 bases separated the two germline ends. The CDR3 runs 15 residues. The CDR3 reads CASSLDRDRGETQYF. The CDR3, as DNA: TGTGCCAGCAGCTTAGACCGGGACCGGGGGGAGACCCAGTACTTC.

The gene calls are TRBV5-1 and TRBJ2-3; TRBD2 agrees at 9 bases. CDR1 is SGHRS and CDR2 is YFSETQ in the germline V gene. V shed 4 bases and J 3 bases; nucleotides not matched to a gene: 9. The CDR3 is 16 amino acids. CDR3 region: CASSPRVAGATDTQYF. As DNA, the CDR3 is TGCGCCAGCAGCCCCCGGGTAGCGGGAGCTACAGATACGCAGTATTTT.

The rearrangement joins TRBV19 to TRBJ2-3; 7 bases fit TRBD2. The CDR3 length is 16 residues. V lost 2 bases and J lost 1; bases outside the gene matches: 6. Germline V CDR1 and CDR2: LNHDA, SQIVND (reference sequence). The CDR3 sequence is CASSIRLAEGTDTQYF. CDR3 coding DNA: TGTGCCAGTAGTATACGCCTAGCGGAGGGCACAGATACGCAGTATTTT.

The CDR3 protein is CASSYSSRAGEKLFF. The CDR3 bases are TGTGCCAGCAGTTACTCGAGCAGGGCTGGGGAAAAACTGTTTTTT. The chain combines TRBV6-6 with TRBJ1-4, with TRBD1 as a possible D gene (5 bases). Germline CDR1 is MNHNY and CDR2 is SVGAGI (reference sequence). With 0 bases removed from V and 8 bases from J, the gap between germline ends came to 13 bases. CDR3 length equals 15 residues.

J is TRBJ2-3 and V is TRBV4-2; 9 bases map to TRBD2. V lost 4 bases, J lost 1 base, and 9 bases stayed unmatched. CDR3 length: 17 amino acids. CDR1 and CDR2 (germline): LGHNA, YNFKEQ. CDR3 region: CASSPRVLAGRTDTQYF. The CDR3 DNA sequence: TGTGCCAGCAGCCCGAGGGTTCTAGCGGGACGCACAGATACGCAGTATTTT.

This chain joins TRBV28 and TRBJ2-5, with 10 positions matching TRBD1. V was clipped by 6 bases and J by 5 bases; unmatched bases: 6. The germline V gene has CDR1 MDHEN and CDR2 SYDVKM. The CDR3 length is 14 residues. CDR3 sequence reads: CASSPTGGQETQYF. The CDR3 region has the DNA TGTGCCAGCAGCCCGACAGGGGGCCAGGAGACCCAGTACTTC. The full variable domain, rest sourced from reference TRBV28 and TRBJ2-5, is DVKVTQSSRYLVKRTGEKVFLECVQDMDHENMFWYRQDPGLGLRLIYFSYDVKMKEKGDIPEGYSVSREKKERFSLILESASTNQTSMYLCASSPTGGQETQYFGPGTRLLVL.

The chain recombines TRBV30 with TRBJ1-6; D is possibly TRBD1 (6 bases). The V end lost 2 bases, the J end lost 7 bases, and 12 bases lay between the germline ends. Germline V CDR1 and CDR2: GTSNPN, SVGIG (reference sequence). The CDR3 loop spans 14 amino acids. The DNA of the CDR3 is TGTGCCTGGAGTACAGGGAGGGGAAATTCACCCCTCCACTTT. Its protein is CAWSTGRGNSPLHF.

The chain combines TRBV11-3 with TRBJ1-1; D perhaps matches TRBD1 (5 bases). V was pared by 4 bases and J by 3 bases, with 12 bases between. CDR1 is SGHNT, CDR2 YENEEA, per germline. The CDR3 has 14 amino acids. The DNA for the CDR3 is TGTGCCAGCAGCTATAGCCTGGGGGACACTGAAGCTTTCTTT. Translating it yields CASSYSLGDTEAFF.

The genes are TRBV19 and TRBJ1-3; D may be TRBD1 (6 bases). CDR1 and CDR2 (germline): LNHDA, SQIVND (reference sequence). With 5 bases removed from V and 3 bases from J, the gap between germline ends came to 11 bases. The CDR3 length is 14 residues. For the CDR3, the DNA is TGTGCCAGTAGTCCACGGACAGATGGAAACACCATATATTTT. As protein: CASSPRTDGNTIYF.

This clone has just one count. The V and J genes are TRBV30 and TRBJ2-1, with D possibly being TRBD2 (6 bases). The CDR3 contains 16 residues. The V gene's germline CDR1 is GTSNPN and CDR2 SVGIG (reference sequence). The V end was cut by 1 base, the J end by 4 bases, with 17 bases between. CDR3 sequence reads: CAWSAWNGGVYNEQFF. In DNA, the CDR3 is TGTGCCTGGAGTGCGTGGAATGGCGGGGTTTACAATGAGCAGTTCTTC.

The gene calls are TRBV11-2 and TRBJ2-2; a possible D gene is TRBD2 (6 bases). There are 16 residues in the CDR3. Germline lookup yields CDR1 SGHAT and CDR2 FQNNGV. Trimming removed 5 bases from V and 4 bases from J, with 17 bases in between. The CDR3 region has the DNA TGTGCCAGCAGCAAAGGTCCGGGAGCGGGCACCGGGGAGCTGTTTTTT. This gives the protein CASSKGPGAGTGELFF.

V gene TRBV7-6 combines with J gene TRBJ2-2; D gene ambiguous. Germline CDR1 SGHVS, CDR2 FNYEAQ. V lost 1 base and J 1 base, leaving 10 bases between the germline ends. The CDR3 runs to 16 residues. Written as DNA, the CDR3 is TGTGCCAGCAGCTTAGAGGACCGAAGGAACACCGGGGAGCTGTTTTTT. It codes for CASSLEDRRNTGELFF.

The gene calls are TRBV6-5 and TRBJ1-2, with D unclear. CDR3 length equals 13 residues. Germline V gene sequence: CDR1 MNHEY, CDR2 SVGAGI. Trimming stripped 5 bases from V and 3 bases from J, with 10 bases between. The CDR3: CASSLLGDYGYTF. The CDR3 DNA reads TGTGCCAGCAGTCTACTCGGGGACTATGGCTACACCTTC.